The clone carrying this TCR beta chain has at least ten counts. The target antigen is unknown. These data belong to a study of T cell repertoires in cytomegalovirus infection. The germline gives CDR1 SGHTA, CDR2 FQGNSA. Trimming took off 8 bases at V and 0 bases at J, with 10 bases between the two ends. The CDR3 extends over 13 amino acids. TCRdb ran MiXCR on the reads and lists one entry per CDR3 protein. The sample holds roughly 300,000 distinct CDR3 sequences, over 7.5% seen once. Points from the study as a whole: Identification of carriers of CMV plus the relevant HLA was performed using cumulative public TCR beta family frequency. What dominated the ex vivo response were HLA-C-restricted CMV-specific TCR beta clonotypes.

The sample comprised PBMCs. The rearrangement links TRBV7-2 to TRBJ1-1; no firm D call. The origin of this receptor is a human donor in good health (CMV status not recorded). Some clones in this sample may be carry-over from other donors' samples. CDR3: CASGRTVNTEAFF. CDR3 nucleotide sequence: TGTGCCAGCGGGAGGACCGTGAACACTGAAGCTTTCTTT.